The table lists the clone carrying this T cell receptor beta chain with a few counts. CDR3 length: 11 amino acids. V was pared by 6 bases and J by 6 bases, with 6 bases between. Per the germline V gene, CDR1 is MNHEY and CDR2 is SVGAGI. The record originates from a study of blood T cell repertoires in COVID-19. Across the whole study: T cells, B-cell-depleted T cells, or PBMCs supplied cDNA or gDNA.

Authors' processing steps: Using reference gene primer amplification, nucleated cell counts were estimated. Profiling relied on immunoSEQ multiplex PCR, and the TCRdb table lists in-frame clones only, not all of them. The DNA gave D and trimming, while V, J and clone size come from that table. In the table there are approximately 470,000 clones, roughly 85% of which are singletons. The specimen sequenced was peripheral blood. The TCR originated in a human donor in a cohort sampled during active COVID-19. The V call is TRBV6-5, the J call TRBJ1-5; tentative D call: TRBD1 (5 bases). CDR3 in DNA: TGTGCCAGCAGCCAGGGTCAGCCCCAGCATTTT. This gives the protein CASSQGQPQHF.